This TCR beta chain was recorded in a study of T-cell reconstitution after alpha-beta-depleted transplantation in children. Construction of the TCRbeta library involved unique molecular identifiers. TCRdb independently ran MiXCR on the PCR reads; one entry per CDR3 protein. Of around 340,000 distinct CDR3 sequences in the sample, more than 10% were seen once. V lost 2 bases and J lost 4; bases outside the gene matches: 14. The CDR3 is made up of 16 amino acids. Germline-derived CDR1 and CDR2 are DFQATT and SNEGSKA (reference sequence). The chain is built from TRBV20-1 and TRBJ2-7; 7 positions agree with TRBD1. The sample was PBMCs, taken from the stem cell graft. The clonotype originates from a human donor who donated a stem cell graft to a child with Fanconi anemia. CDR3 protein: CSARKTGTGLGYEQYF. Written as DNA, the CDR3 is TGCAGTGCTAGAAAGACAGGGACCGGTTTGGGGTACGAGCAGTACTTC.